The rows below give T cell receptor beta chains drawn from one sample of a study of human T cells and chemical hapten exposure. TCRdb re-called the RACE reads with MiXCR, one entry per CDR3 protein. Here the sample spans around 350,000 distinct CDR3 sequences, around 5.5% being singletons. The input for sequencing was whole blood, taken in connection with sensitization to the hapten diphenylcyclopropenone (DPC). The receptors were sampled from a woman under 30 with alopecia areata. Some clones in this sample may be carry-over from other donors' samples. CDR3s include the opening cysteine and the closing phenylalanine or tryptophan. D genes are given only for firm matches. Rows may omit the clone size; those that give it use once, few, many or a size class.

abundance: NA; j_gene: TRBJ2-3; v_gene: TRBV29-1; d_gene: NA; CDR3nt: TGCACCCACGGAGGGCCTTCAGATACGCAGTATTTT; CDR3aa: CTHGGPSDTQYF
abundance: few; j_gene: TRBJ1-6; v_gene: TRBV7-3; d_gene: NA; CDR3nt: TGTGCCAGCAGCTTAAGGGGAGGTGCCTATAATTCACCCCTCCACTTT; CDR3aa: CASSLRGGAYNSPLHF
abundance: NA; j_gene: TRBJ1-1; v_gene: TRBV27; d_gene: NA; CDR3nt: TGTGCCAGCAGTTTTTCGGGGGCTATTACTGGTGAAGCTTTCTTT; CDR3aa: CASSFSGAITGEAFF
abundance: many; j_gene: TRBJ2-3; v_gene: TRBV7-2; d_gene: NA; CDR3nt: TGTGCCAGCAGATCAAGACTAGTCGCAGATACGCAGTATTTT; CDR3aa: CASRSRLVADTQYF
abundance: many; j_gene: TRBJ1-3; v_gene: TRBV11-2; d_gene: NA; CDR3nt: TGTGCCAGCAGCTTAGTCCCGGACAGTCCCCGGGAGGGAAACACCATATATTTT; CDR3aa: CASSLVPDSPREGNTIYF
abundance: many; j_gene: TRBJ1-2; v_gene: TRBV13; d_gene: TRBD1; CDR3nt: TGTGCCAGCAGCTTAGGACAGGGGGCTAACTATGGCTACACCTTC; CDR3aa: CASSLGQGANYGYTF
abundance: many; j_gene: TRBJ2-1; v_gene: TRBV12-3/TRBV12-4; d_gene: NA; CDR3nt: TGTGCCAGCAGTTTAACCCGGAGGGATGAGCAGTTCTTC; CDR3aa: CASSLTRRDEQFF
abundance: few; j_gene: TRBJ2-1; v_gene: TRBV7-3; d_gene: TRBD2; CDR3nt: TGTGCCAGCAGCTTAAACCCCCTAGCGGGGGGTGATGAGCAGTTCTTC; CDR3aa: CASSLNPLAGGDEQFF
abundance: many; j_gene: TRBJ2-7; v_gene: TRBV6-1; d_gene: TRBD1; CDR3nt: TGTGCCAGCAGTGAGTGGACAGGGCAGATCTACGAGCAGTACTTC; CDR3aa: CASSEWTGQIYEQYF
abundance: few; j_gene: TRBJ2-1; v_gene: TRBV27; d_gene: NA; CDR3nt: TGTGCCAGCAGTGTAGCTCGAGGGGTGGACAATGAGCAGTTCTTC; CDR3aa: CASSVARGVDNEQFF
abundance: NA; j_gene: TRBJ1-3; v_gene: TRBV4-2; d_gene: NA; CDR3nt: TGTGCCAGCAGCCAAGTTAACGGACGCTCTGGAAACACCATATATTTT; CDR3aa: CASSQVNGRSGNTIYF
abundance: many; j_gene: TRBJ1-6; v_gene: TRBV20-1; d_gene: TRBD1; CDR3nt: TGCAGTGCTATACCCGGGACAGGTGGATCACCCCTCCACTTT; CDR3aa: CSAIPGTGGSPLHF
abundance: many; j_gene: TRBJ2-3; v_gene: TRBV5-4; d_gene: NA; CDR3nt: TGTGCCAGCAGCTTGCTAGACTTAAGCACAGATACGCAGTATTTT; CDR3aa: CASSLLDLSTDTQYF
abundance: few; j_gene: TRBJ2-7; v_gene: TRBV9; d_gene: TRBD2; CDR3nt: TGTGCCAGCAGCGTGGGACTAGCGGGGGCCGCCTACGAGCAGTACTTC; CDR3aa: CASSVGLAGAAYEQYF
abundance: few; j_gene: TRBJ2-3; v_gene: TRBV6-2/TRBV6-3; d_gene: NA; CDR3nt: TGTGCCAGCACCCCGGACATTTTCACAGATACGCAGTATTTT; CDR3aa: CASTPDIFTDTQYF
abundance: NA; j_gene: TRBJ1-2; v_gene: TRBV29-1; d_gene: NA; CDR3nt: TGCAGCGTTGAAGGGGGTGACTATGGCTACACCTTC; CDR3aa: CSVEGGDYGYTF
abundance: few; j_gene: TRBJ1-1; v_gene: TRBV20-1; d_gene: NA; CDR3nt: TGCAGTGCTCAGGCCGGGCACACTGAAGCTTTCTTT; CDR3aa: CSAQAGHTEAFF
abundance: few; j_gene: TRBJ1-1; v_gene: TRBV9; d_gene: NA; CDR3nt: TGTGCCAGCAGCGTCGCTGGGGAGAGATCAACTGAAGCTTTCTTT; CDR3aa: CASSVAGERSTEAFF
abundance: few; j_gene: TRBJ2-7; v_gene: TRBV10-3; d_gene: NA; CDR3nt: TGTGCCATCAGTGAGTCGACGATACTCGAGCAGTACTTC; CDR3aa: CAISESTILEQYF
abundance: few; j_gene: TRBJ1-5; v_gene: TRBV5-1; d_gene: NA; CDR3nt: TGCGCCAGCAGCTTGGATGAGGGTAGCAATCAGCCCCAGCATTTT; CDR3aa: CASSLDEGSNQPQHF
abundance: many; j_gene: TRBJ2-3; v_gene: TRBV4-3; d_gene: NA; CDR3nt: TGCGCCAGCAGCCAAGGAGGACCGGGGGGCCAAGATACGCAGTATTTT; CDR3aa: CASSQGGPGGQDTQYF
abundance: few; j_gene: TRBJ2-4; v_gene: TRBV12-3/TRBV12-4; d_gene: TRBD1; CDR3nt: TGTGCCAGCAGTTTTGGGGGACAGGGAAACATTCAGTACTTC; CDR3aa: CASSFGGQGNIQYF
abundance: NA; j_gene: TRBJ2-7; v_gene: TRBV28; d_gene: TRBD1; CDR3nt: TGTGCCAGCAGTTCGGGACAGGGTAACTACGAGCAGTACTTC; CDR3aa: CASSSGQGNYEQYF
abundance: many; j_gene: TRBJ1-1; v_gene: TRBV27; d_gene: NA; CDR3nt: TGTGCCAGCAGTGTGACACCGAACACTGAAGCTTTCTTT; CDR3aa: CASSVTPNTEAFF
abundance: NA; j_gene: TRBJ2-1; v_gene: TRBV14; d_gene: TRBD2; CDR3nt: TGTGCCAGCAGCCAAGATTCGGCGGGGGGGCCGTTCTTC; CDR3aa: CASSQDSAGGPFF
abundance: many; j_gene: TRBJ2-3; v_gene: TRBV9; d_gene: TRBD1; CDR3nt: TGTGCCAGCAGCGTAGGCGACGGGACAGGCACTAGCACAGATACGCAGTATTTT; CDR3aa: CASSVGDGTGTSTDTQYF
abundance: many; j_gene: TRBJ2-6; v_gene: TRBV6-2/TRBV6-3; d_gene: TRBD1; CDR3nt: TGTGCCAGCAGTTACCCGAACCAGGGGGCGAACTCTGGGGCCAACGTCCTGACTTTC; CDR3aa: CASSYPNQGANSGANVLTF
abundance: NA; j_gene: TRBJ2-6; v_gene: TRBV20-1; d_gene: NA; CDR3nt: TGCAGTGCTAGCAACAGTTTATCTGGGGCCAACGTCCTGACTTTC; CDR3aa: CSASNSLSGANVLTF
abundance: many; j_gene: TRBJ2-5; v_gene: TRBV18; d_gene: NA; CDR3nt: TGTGCCAGCTCACCCTCGTGGAGGCAAGAGACCCAGTACTTC; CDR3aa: CASSPSWRQETQYF
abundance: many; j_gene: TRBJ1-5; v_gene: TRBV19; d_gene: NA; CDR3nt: TGTGCCAGTAACCCGACAGGATATAGCAATCAGCCCCAGCATTTT; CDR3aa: CASNPTGYSNQPQHF
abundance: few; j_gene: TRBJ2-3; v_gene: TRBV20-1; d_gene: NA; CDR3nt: TGCAGTGCTAGAGGACGCCAGTTGGGCCCAGATACGCAGTATTTT; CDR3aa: CSARGRQLGPDTQYF
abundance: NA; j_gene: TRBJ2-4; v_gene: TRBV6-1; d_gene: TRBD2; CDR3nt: TGTGCCAGCAGTCCGCCAGGGCTAGCGGGGGCGCTAGCCAAAAACATTCAGTACTTC; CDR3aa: CASSPPGLAGALAKNIQYF
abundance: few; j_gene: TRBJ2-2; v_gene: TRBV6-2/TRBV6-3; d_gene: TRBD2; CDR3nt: TGTGCCAGCAGCACGGGACTAGCCACCGGGGAGCTGTTTTTT; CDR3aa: CASSTGLATGELFF
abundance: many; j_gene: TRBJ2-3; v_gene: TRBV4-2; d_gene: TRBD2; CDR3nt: TGTGCCAGCAGCCAAGAGACGACTAGCGGGGGGGCAGGGACGCAGTATTTT; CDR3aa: CASSQETTSGGAGTQYF
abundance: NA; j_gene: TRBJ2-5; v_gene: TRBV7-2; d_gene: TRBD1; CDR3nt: TGTGCCAGCAGCTTAGTTACAGGGGTCGCGCAGACCCAGTACTTC; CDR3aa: CASSLVTGVAQTQYF
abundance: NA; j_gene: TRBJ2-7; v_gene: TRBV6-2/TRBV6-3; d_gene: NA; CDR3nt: TGTGCCAGCAGTTACGTTTTAGGGTCCACCGAGCAGTACTTC; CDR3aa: CASSYVLGSTEQYF
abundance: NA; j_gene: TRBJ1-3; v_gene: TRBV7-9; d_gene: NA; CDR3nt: TGTGCCAACCGGGACATCTCTGGAAACACCATATATTTT; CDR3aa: CANRDISGNTIYF
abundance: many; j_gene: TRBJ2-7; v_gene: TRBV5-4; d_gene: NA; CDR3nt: TGTGCCAGCAGCTCGGACCCGACAGGCCGCGAGCAGTACTTC; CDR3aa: CASSSDPTGREQYF
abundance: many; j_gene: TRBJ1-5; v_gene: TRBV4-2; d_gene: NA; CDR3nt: TGTGCCAGCAGCCATGACCAGAGTATGGGCAATCAGCCCCAGCATTTT; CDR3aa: CASSHDQSMGNQPQHF
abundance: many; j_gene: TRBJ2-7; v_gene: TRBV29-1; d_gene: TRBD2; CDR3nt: TGCAGCGTTGAACGCTCTAGCGGGGGCACAACCTACGAGCAGTACTTC; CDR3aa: CSVERSSGGTTYEQYF
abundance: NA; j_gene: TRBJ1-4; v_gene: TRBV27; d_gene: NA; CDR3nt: TGTGCCAGCAGTCACACTGGTGAAAAACTGTTTTTT; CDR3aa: CASSHTGEKLFF
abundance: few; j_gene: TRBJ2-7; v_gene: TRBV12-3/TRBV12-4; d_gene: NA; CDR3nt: TGTGCCAGCAGTTTCACCAGCGACGAGCAGTACTTC; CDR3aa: CASSFTSDEQYF
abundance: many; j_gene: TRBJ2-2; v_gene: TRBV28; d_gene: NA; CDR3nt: TGTGCCAGCAGTCCCGAGTCCACCGGGGAGCTGTTTTTT; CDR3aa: CASSPESTGELFF
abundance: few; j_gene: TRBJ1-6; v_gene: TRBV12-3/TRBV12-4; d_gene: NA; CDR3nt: TGTGCCAGCACCCCAAGGCAGGGGCAAGGATCACCCCTCCACTTT; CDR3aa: CASTPRQGQGSPLHF
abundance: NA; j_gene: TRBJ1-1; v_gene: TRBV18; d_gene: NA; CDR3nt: TGTGCCAGCTCACCAGGGCAGGCCACTGAAGCTTTCTTT; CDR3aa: CASSPGQATEAFF
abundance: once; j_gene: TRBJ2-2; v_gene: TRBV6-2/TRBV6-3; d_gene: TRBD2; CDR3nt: TGTGCCAGCAGTCCCCGGAACGGGGGGGCTGACACCGGGGAGCTGTTTTTT; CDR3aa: CASSPRNGGADTGELFF
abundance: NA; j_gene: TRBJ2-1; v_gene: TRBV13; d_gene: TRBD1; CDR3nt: TGTGCCAGCAGCCCCGACAGGGCGGGCGAGCAGTTCTTC; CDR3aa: CASSPDRAGEQFF
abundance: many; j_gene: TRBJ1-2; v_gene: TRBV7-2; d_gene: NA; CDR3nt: TGTGCCAGCAGCTCTACGTATGGCTACACCTTC; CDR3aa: CASSSTYGYTF
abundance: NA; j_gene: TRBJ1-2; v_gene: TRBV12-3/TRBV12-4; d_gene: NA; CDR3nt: TGTGCCAGCAGTTTTAACGCCTATGGCTACACCTTC; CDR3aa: CASSFNAYGYTF
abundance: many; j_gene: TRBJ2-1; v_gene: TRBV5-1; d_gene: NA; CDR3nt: TGCGCCAGCAGCTTGGGGGATGTCTCTGATGAGCAGTTCTTC; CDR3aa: CASSLGDVSDEQFF
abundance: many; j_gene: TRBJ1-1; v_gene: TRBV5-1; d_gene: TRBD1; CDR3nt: TGCGCCAGCAGCGCAGGGGGCTCGGAAGCTTTCTTT; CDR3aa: CASSAGGSEAFF
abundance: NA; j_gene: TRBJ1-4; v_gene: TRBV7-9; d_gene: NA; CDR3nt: TGTGCCAGCAGCTTGAAAATGATAACTGAAAATGAAAAACTGTTTTTT; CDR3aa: CASSLKMITENEKLFF
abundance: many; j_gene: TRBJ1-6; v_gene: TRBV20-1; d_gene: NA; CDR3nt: TGCAGTGCGCCGAGCCCCTGGGGCACTAATTCACCCCTCCACTTT; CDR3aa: CSAPSPWGTNSPLHF